The 20 T cell receptor beta chains below were found in one sample sequenced in a study of tumor and adjacent non-tumor tissue in lung cancer. The library came from three nested PCR rounds adapted from ARM-PCR protocols. Each CDR3 protein gets one entry after TCRdb re-called the multiplex PCR reads with MiXCR. The table records approximately 120,000 distinct CDR3 sequences, roughly 75% of them present only once. This sample's RNA came from whole unsorted tissue. Sequencing was done on a sample of lung tumor tissue. These receptors were obtained from a woman aged 55-69 years with non-small cell lung cancer.

This clonotype was seen at least ten times. The chain recombines TRBV11-3 with TRBJ2-1; D gene ambiguous. Deletions cut 2 bases from V and 10 bases from J, with 15 bases between. Per the germline V gene, CDR1 is SGHNT and CDR2 is YENEEA. The length of the CDR3 is 14 residues. This chain's CDR3 is CASSLSITLPEQFF. CDR3 DNA: TGTGCCAGCAGCTTATCGATTACCCTTCCGGAGCAGTTCTTC.

The V call is TRBV5-1, the J call TRBJ1-4; D is ambiguous. Looked up from germline, CDR1 is SGHRS and CDR2 is YFSETQ. The CDR3 runs 15 residues. The V end lost 4 bases, the J end lost 5 bases, and 15 bases lay between the germline ends. CDR3 sequence: CASSPSSVPNEKLFF. The CDR3 DNA sequence: TGCGCCAGCAGCCCCTCCTCGGTCCCCAATGAAAAACTGTTTTTT.

Points on this clonotype: Possible read error: a much larger clone is one base away. The genes are TRBV12-3 or TRBV12-4 and TRBJ2-1; D unresolved. The CDR3 sequence is 14 residues long. CDR3 sequence reads: CVSSFRAGYNEQFF. CDR3 sequence (DNA): TGTGTCAGCAGTTTTAGAGCCGGCTACAATGAGCAGTTCTTC.

V gene TRBV12-3 or TRBV12-4 combines with J gene TRBJ1-1; 8 bases align to TRBD1. This CDR3 comprises 15 residues. V lost 2 bases and J lost 5; bases outside the gene matches: 7. Written as DNA, the CDR3 is TGTGCCAGCAGTTTATCCCGGACAGGGCTAACTGAAGCTTTCTTT. This sequence encodes CASSLSRTGLTEAFF.

The V and J genes are TRBV11-2 and TRBJ1-1; maybe TRBD1 (6 bases). V was trimmed by 5 bases and J by 3 bases, leaving 16 bases between them. CDR3 size: 15 residues. Germline V lookup: CDR1 SGHAT, CDR2 FQNNGV. The CDR3 bases are TGTGCCAGCAGCCCCCTACTCTACAGGGACACTGAAGCTTTCTTT. It codes for CASSPLLYRDTEAFF.

About this clonotype itself: A much larger clone is a single base away; this may be a read error. The chain links TRBV5-4 to TRBJ2-1; D remains ambiguous. The CDR3 runs 14 residues. The V gene's germline CDR1 is SGHNT and CDR2 YYREEE (reference sequence). CDR3: CASSPLPSYNEQIF. CDR3 coding DNA: TGTGCCAGCAGCCCTCTACCTTCCTACAATGAGCAGATCTTC.

This clonotype was observed a few times. The J gene is TRBJ1-6, the V gene TRBV28; no clear D. The V and J ends lost 2 bases and 1 base respectively, with 15 bases between them. This CDR3 has 18 residues. Germline V lookup: CDR1 MDHEN, CDR2 SYDVKM. Here the CDR3 DNA reads TGTGCCAGCAGTTTACGGGGATTAGGAAGATCCTATAATTCACCCCTCCACTTT. It codes for CASSLRGLGRSYNSPLHF.

Remarks on this clonotype: With a much larger clone just one base away, this may be a read error. CDR3 in amino acids: CASGLTNLWRQETQYF. The CDR3 DNA reads as TGTGCTAGTGGTTTGACCAATTTGTGGCGGCAAGAGACCCAGTACTTC. The chain has TRBV12-5 and TRBJ2-5; no definite D call. CDR3 length: 16 residues. Per germline, CDR1 LGHNT and CDR2 FRNRAP. The V and J ends lost 2 bases and 2 bases respectively, with 15 bases between them.

A remark on this clonotype: This clone may be a read error of a much larger clone one base away. J is TRBJ2-7 and V is TRBV20-1; unclear D gene. V was shortened by 7 bases and J by 5 bases, with 12 bases between the two germline ends. This CDR3 comprises 11 residues. Germline V gives CDR1 DFQATT, CDR2 SNEGSKA (reference sequence). In nucleotides, the CDR3 is TGCAGTGTCTCGGGCCCCGACGAGCAGTACTTC. Its translation is CSVSGPDEQYF.

This clonotype was counted many times. The rearrangement links TRBV4-1 to TRBJ1-1; the D gene is possibly TRBD1 (5 bases). The CDR3 covers 14 residues. Trimming stripped 3 bases from V and 1 base from J, with 9 bases between. Germline V gene data show CDR1 as MGHRA and CDR2 as YSYEKL. The CDR3, as DNA: TGCGCCAGCAGCCATACAGGATCGAACACTGAAGCTTTCTTT. Protein sequence: CASSHTGSNTEAFF.

The V gene is TRBV10-1, the J gene TRBJ2-3; no clear D gene. CDR3 length: 14 residues. Germline CDR1 reads WNHNN; CDR2 reads SYGVQD (reference sequence). The V gene lost 0 bases and the J gene lost 15 bases, with 19 bases spanning the gap. CDR3 residues: CASSESICLNRIYF. The CDR3 region has the DNA TGCGCCAGCAGTGAGTCAATATGCTTGAATAGGATATATTTT.

Turning to this clonotype: Germline and junction disagree at one end, which may indicate a read error. The V and J genes are TRBV4-3 and TRBJ1-2; 7 bases are a match to TRBD1. CDR3 length equals 16 residues. Germline V lookup: CDR1 LGHNA, CDR2 YSLEER. DNA for the CDR3: TGCGCCAGCATCCAAGGAGGGGGCATATCTAACTATGGCCACACCTTC. Translated: CASIQGGGISNYGHTF.

Notes on this clonotype: This clone may be a read error of a much larger clone one base away. The gene calls are TRBV6-2 or TRBV6-3 and TRBJ2-4; D is unresolved. This CDR3 spans 12 amino acids. V shed 6 bases and J shed 7 bases, with 10 bases lying between them. Germline loops: CDR1 MNHEY, CDR2 SVGEGT. The CDR3 reads CASRLTANIQYF. CDR3 bases: TGTGCCAGCAGATTAACGGCGAACATTCAGTACTTC.

A word on this clonotype: Relative to the germline gene, one junction end is altered; a read error may explain this. The chain employs TRBV20-1 and TRBJ2-7; a possible D gene is TRBD1 (6 bases). CDR3 length: 13 residues. The germline CDR1 and CDR2 sequences are DFQATT and SNEGSKA (reference sequence). CDR3 residues: CSATGDRYYEQYF. The CDR3 coding sequence is TGCAGTGCTACAGGGGATAGGTACTACGAGCAGTATTTC.

Points on this clonotype: A read error may explain this, as a much larger clone is one base away. The rearrangement joins TRBV5-6 to TRBJ2-4; tentative D call: TRBD1 (5 bases). The CDR3 loop spans 11 amino acids. Germline V gene data show CDR1 as SGHDT and CDR2 as YYEEEE. CDR3 sequence: CGSASQGIQYF. CDR3 coding DNA: TGTGGCAGCGCCAGTCAGGGCATTCAGTACTTC.

This clonotype was counted a single time. The junction departs from the called germline gene at one end, perhaps through a read error. The chain employs TRBV6-2 or TRBV6-3 and TRBJ2-7; D remains ambiguous. This CDR3 has 14 amino acids. Germline-derived CDR1 and CDR2 are MNHEY and SVGEGT. This CDR3 reads CANSTWTARVEQYF. The CDR3 bases are TGTGCCAACAGTACCTGGACCGCCCGGGTGGAGCAGTACTTC.

On this clonotype: Given a much more abundant clone one base away, this may be a read error. The chain joins TRBV11-2 to TRBJ2-1; possible D gene TRBD2, 6 bases. Per the germline V gene, CDR1 is SGHAT and CDR2 is FQNNGV. The CDR3 has 19 residues. Trimming took off 2 bases at V and 1 base at J, with 21 bases between the two ends. Here the CDR3 DNA reads TGTGCCAGCAGCTTAATGGGGAGCGGACTACGCGTTTCCTACAATGAGCAGTTCTTC. It is translated as CASSLMGSGLRVSYNEQFF.

The chain is built from TRBV4-3 and TRBJ1-4; the D is unclear. The CDR3 spans 17 residues. Trimming took 3 bases from V and 1 from J, leaving 15 bases between them. Germline CDR1 LGHNA, CDR2 YSLEER. The CDR3 loop reads CASSHDPYTGTNEKLFF. CDR3 nucleotide sequence: TGCGCCAGCAGCCACGACCCCTACACGGGAACTAATGAAAAACTGTTTTTT.

This clonotype has a handful of counts. The CDR3 reads CASSREEGAADFDSNQPQHF. CDR3 coding DNA: TGTGCCAGCAGCCGAGAGGAGGGGGCGGCCGATTTCGATAGCAATCAGCCCCAGCATTTT. The V call is TRBV7-8, the J call TRBJ1-5, with 7 bases fitting TRBD1. V lost 5 bases, J lost 0 bases, and 19 bases stayed unmatched. The CDR3 is 20 residues long. Germline CDR1 and CDR2: SGHVS and FQNEAQ.

The count of this clonotype is one. An end of the junction does not agree with germline; a read error may underlie this. The chain uses TRBV11-3 and TRBJ2-2; D unclear. The CDR3 totals 14 residues. The germline V gene has CDR1 SGHNT and CDR2 YENEEA. The CDR3 DNA follows: TGTGCCGGCAGCTTAGTCTCGAGCACCGGGGAGCTGTTTTTT. It specifies CAGSLVSSTGELFF.